Sequencing of this T cell receptor beta chain was carried out in a study of T-cell reconstitution after alpha-beta-depleted transplantation in children. This clonotype was seen only a few times. Its antigen is still unknown. TCRbeta library preparation incorporated unique molecular identifiers. TCRdb reprocessed the PCR reads with MiXCR, giving one entry per CDR3 protein. In the table there are roughly 350,000 distinct CDR3 sequences, around 16% of which are singletons. Broader study findings: The origin of alpha-beta T cells about two months after transplant was reportedly several hundred expanded graft clones. T cells produced anew were the main source of T-cell counts and diversity one year after transplant. The high TCRbeta diversity at day 60 in some patients came from surviving recipient T cells and thymic progenitors.

Trimming at V came to 0 bases and at J to 0 bases, leaving 15 bases not matched to a gene. The CDR3 is 20 residues long. Germline V gene data show CDR1 as LGHNA and CDR2 as YSLEER. The input for sequencing was PBMCs, mostly from graft donor cells, taken 360 days after TCRalphabeta/CD19-depleted stem cell transplant. The receptor comes from a male patient aged 2-15 years who had a stem cell transplant for acute lymphoblastic leukemia, so the T cells may come from the graft donor. The V and J genes are TRBV4-3 and TRBJ2-7; 9 bases map to TRBD2. The CDR3 sequence is CASSQDGGLAGYWGSYEQYF. The DNA of the CDR3 is TGCGCCAGCAGCCAAGATGGGGGGCTAGCGGGGTACTGGGGCTCCTACGAGCAGTACTTC.